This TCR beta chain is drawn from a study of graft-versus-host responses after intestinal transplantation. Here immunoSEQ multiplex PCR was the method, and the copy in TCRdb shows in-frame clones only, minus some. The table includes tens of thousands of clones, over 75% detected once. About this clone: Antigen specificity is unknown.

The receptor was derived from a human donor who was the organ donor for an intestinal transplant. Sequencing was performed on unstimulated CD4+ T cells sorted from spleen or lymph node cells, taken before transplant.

The CDR3 here is CASSLVAQPQDTQYF. In DNA form, the CDR3 reads TGCGCCAGCAGCTTGGTAGCCCAGCCGCAGGATACGCAGTATTTT. The chain carries TRBV5-1 and TRBJ2-3; no reliable D call. The CDR3 sequence is 15 residues long. Trimming took 0 bases from V and 6 from J, leaving 14 bases between them. In germline, CDR1 is SGHRS, CDR2 YFSETQ. The variable domain in full, with the rest retrieved from reference TRBV5-1 and TRBJ2-3, is KAGVTQTPRYLIKTRGQQVTLSCSPISGHRSVSWYQQTPGQGLQFLFEYFSETQRNKGNFPGRFSGRQFSNSRSEMNVSTLELGDSALYLCASSLVAQPQDTQYFGPGTRLTVL.